This T cell receptor beta chain was found in a study of T cell changes during pregnancy in multiple sclerosis. Trimming left V 4 bases short and J 0 bases short, with 15 bases between. Germline V gene data show CDR1 as GTSNPN and CDR2 as SVGIG (reference sequence). The CDR3 runs to 16 residues. The method was immunoSEQ multiplex PCR; TCRdb's version includes in-frame clones alone and lacks a portion of them. The repertoire consists of 40,000 to 55,000 clones, with about 91% occurring once and the leading ten covering approximately 2.9%. Sequences were derived from CD8+ T cells from peripheral blood mononuclear cells, sampled in the second trimester of pregnancy. This TCR was sampled from a female donor with multiple sclerosis, enrolled in a pregnancy study. The chain employs TRBV30 and TRBJ2-2; D is unresolved. CDR3 in amino acids: CAWINIAATNTGELFF. In DNA form, the CDR3 reads TGTGCCTGGATAAATATAGCTGCGACGAACACCGGGGAGCTGTTTTTT.